This is a list of T cell receptor beta chains from one sample in a study of blood T cells in healthy people across ages. One entry per CDR3 protein results from TCRdb running MiXCR on the 5' RACE reads. Seen here are approximately 1.5 million distinct CDR3 sequences, about 42% observed once, and the top ten hold less than 5%. Sequencing was performed on blood. The receptors originated from a woman younger than 30 in good health. CDR3s include the opening cysteine and the closing phenylalanine or tryptophan. D genes are given only for firm matches. The size of a clone is reported for some rows only, either as once, few or many, or as a class for expanded clones.

J | size | V | D | CDR3 | DNA
TRBJ2-1 | - | TRBV7-3 | TRBD2 | CASSSIAGPYNEQFF | TGTGCCAGCAGCTCCATAGCGGGACCGTACAATGAGCAGTTCTTC
TRBJ2-7 | - | TRBV6-2/TRBV6-3 | TRBD2 | CASRPSGRRPHEQYF | TGTGCCAGCAGACCTAGCGGGAGGAGGCCCCATGAGCAGTACTTC
TRBJ1-1 | - | TRBV5-1 | - | CASSLYWNTEAFF | TGCGCCAGCAGCTTGTATTGGAACACTGAAGCTTTCTTT
TRBJ1-4 | - | TRBV4-3 | - | CASCQDGGSEKLFF | TGCGCCAGCTGCCAAGACGGGGGAAGTGAAAAACTGTTTTTT
TRBJ2-1 | - | TRBV4-1 | TRBD1 | CASRVTGENEQFF | TGCGCCAGCAGAGTCACAGGGGAAAATGAGCAGTTCTTC
TRBJ2-1 | few | TRBV20-1 | TRBD2 | CSARVGGRAKNEQFF | TGCAGTGCTAGAGTCGGCGGGAGGGCCAAGAATGAGCAGTTCTTC
TRBJ1-2 | - | TRBV12-3/TRBV12-4 | TRBD1 | CASSSTGTGGNGYTF | TGTGCCAGCAGTTCCACCGGGACAGGGGGCAATGGCTACACCTTC
TRBJ2-3 | - | TRBV11-2 | - | CASSLGGHITDTQYF | TGTGCCAGCAGCTTAGGGGGACACATTACAGATACGCAGTATTTT
TRBJ1-6 | - | TRBV12-3/TRBV12-4 | - | CASSLSVNSPLHF | TGTGCCAGCAGTTTAAGCGTAAATTCACCCCTCCACTTT
TRBJ2-1 | - | TRBV5-1 | TRBD1 | CASGSGTGGQGEQFF | TGCGCCAGCGGATCCGGGACAGGGGGTCAGGGTGAGCAGTTCTTC
TRBJ1-2 | - | TRBV20-1 | TRBD1 | CSAKETGGRNYGYTF | TGCAGTGCTAAGGAGACAGGGGGTCGGAACTATGGCTACACCTTC
TRBJ2-1 | few | TRBV6-2/TRBV6-3 | TRBD2 | CASSRTSRPYNEQFF | TGTGCCAGCAGCAGGACTAGTCGGCCCTACAATGAGCAGTTCTTC
TRBJ2-7 | - | TRBV25-1 | TRBD1 | CASSESGTGGDEQYF | TGTGCCAGCAGTGAATCCGGGACAGGGGGCGACGAGCAGTACTTC
TRBJ2-7 | - | TRBV7-9 | - | CASSLLIRGGSSYEQYF | TGTGCCAGCAGCTTACTGATACGAGGCGGTAGCTCCTACGAGCAGTACTTC
TRBJ2-1 | - | TRBV6-6 | TRBD1 | CASSLRQGHQFF | TGTGCCAGCAGTCTCCGACAGGGCCATCAGTTCTTC
TRBJ1-5 | - | TRBV6-1 | TRBD1 | CASRARDRGNSNQPQHF | TGTGCCAGCAGAGCCCGGGACAGGGGAAATAGCAATCAGCCCCAGCATTTT
TRBJ1-6 | few | TRBV4-3 | TRBD1 | CASSQASGTVYNSPLHF | TGCGCCAGCAGCCAAGCCTCCGGGACAGTTTATAATTCACCCCTCCACTTT
TRBJ1-2 | once | TRBV24-1 | TRBD1 | CATSDFGEGAIGYTF | TGTGCCACCAGTGATTTCGGCGAGGGGGCAATTGGCTACACCTTC
TRBJ2-5 | - | TRBV12-3/TRBV12-4 | TRBD1 | CASSQLIGQGDVYEQYF | TGTGCCAGCAGCCAATTAATTGGACAGGGAGATGTCTATGAGCAGTACTTC
TRBJ1-2 | - | TRBV4-3 | TRBD1 | CASSQAQTGGGGYTF | TGCGCCAGCAGCCAAGCTCAGACAGGGGGCGGCGGCTACACCTTC
TRBJ1-1 | - | TRBV9 | - | CASSATQGSEAFF | TGTGCCAGCAGCGCCACACAGGGATCTGAAGCTTTCTTT
TRBJ2-3 | - | TRBV2 | - | CASAPQGGTDTQYF | TGTGCCAGCGCACCGCAGGGCGGCACAGATACGCAGTATTTT
TRBJ1-6 | once | TRBV20-1 | - | CSARGLSGNSPLHF | TGCAGTGCTAGAGGGCTATCGGGTAACTCACCCCTCCACTTT
TRBJ2-7 | - | TRBV11-1 | TRBD2 | CASSRSGAAYEQYF | TGTGCCAGCAGCCGTAGCGGGGCCGCCTACGAGCAGTACTTC
TRBJ2-7 | - | TRBV7-9 | - | CASSRLGGSLEQYF | TGTGCCAGCAGCCGACTTGGAGGATCGCTCGAGCAGTACTTC
TRBJ2-7 | few | TRBV20-1 | - | CSAIMGTNVGEQYF | TGCAGTGCGATAATGGGGACGAACGTGGGTGAGCAGTACTTC
TRBJ2-7 | - | TRBV20-1 | - | CSARRPHYEQYF | TGCAGTGCTAGGAGACCCCACTACGAGCAGTACTTC
TRBJ2-3 | - | TRBV5-1 | - | CASSLVPLAASKDTQYF | TGCGCCAGCAGCCTGGTACCCTTAGCAGCTAGCAAAGATACGCAGTATTTT
TRBJ1-2 | - | TRBV24-1 | - | CATSDFSYGYTF | TGTGCCACCAGTGATTTCAGCTATGGCTACACCTTC
TRBJ2-3 | - | TRBV4-3 | - | CASSQDRVGVKGDTQYF | TGCGCCAGCAGCCAAGATAGGGTAGGGGTGAAAGGAGATACGCAGTATTTT
TRBJ2-1 | - | TRBV6-2/TRBV6-3 | TRBD1 | CASSRTGGEQFF | TGTGCCAGCAGTAGGACAGGGGGTGAGCAGTTCTTC
TRBJ2-7 | - | TRBV20-1 | TRBD2 | CSARASGGIYEQYF | TGCAGTGCTAGGGCTAGCGGGGGGATCTACGAGCAGTACTTC
TRBJ2-3 | - | TRBV20-1 | - | CSERLADTDTQYF | TGCAGTGAAAGGCTAGCTGACACAGATACGCAGTATTTT
TRBJ1-2 | few | TRBV6-6 | - | CASSYPRTAYGYTF | TGTGCCAGCAGTTACCCTCGTACAGCCTATGGCTACACCTTC
TRBJ1-2 | - | TRBV3-1 | - | CASSQEPNLLYGYTF | TGTGCCAGCAGCCAAGAACCGAACCTCCTCTATGGCTACACCTTC
TRBJ2-7 | few | TRBV7-9 | TRBD1 | CASSFWPPRTGGYEQYF | TGTGCCAGCAGCTTTTGGCCCCCTCGGACAGGGGGATACGAGCAGTACTTC
TRBJ1-2 | - | TRBV6-1 | TRBD1 | CASRGSGTGGLGYGYTF | TGTGCCAGCAGGGGCTCCGGGACAGGGGGCTTGGGCTATGGCTACACCTTC
TRBJ2-7 | - | TRBV28 | - | CASWGGTPGTYEQYF | TGTGCCAGCTGGGGGGGCACGCCCGGGACCTACGAGCAGTACTTC
TRBJ2-3 | few | TRBV18 | TRBD1 | CASSPTGGKADTQYF | TGTGCCAGCTCACCGACAGGGGGTAAGGCAGATACGCAGTATTTT
TRBJ2-7 | - | TRBV20-1 | - | CSQTGNSYEQYF | TGCAGCCAAACGGGGAACTCCTACGAGCAGTACTTC
TRBJ2-7 | - | TRBV7-9 | - | CASSYPGSREQYF | TGTGCCAGCAGTTATCCAGGGAGCCGGGAGCAGTACTTC
TRBJ1-2 | - | TRBV28 | - | CASSRTAIYGYTF | TGTGCCAGCAGTCGGACAGCGATCTATGGCTACACCTTC
TRBJ2-5 | - | TRBV14 | - | CASSQVSGHQETQYF | TGTGCCAGCAGCCAAGTTTCCGGACACCAAGAGACCCAGTACTTC
TRBJ2-2 | once | TRBV20-1 | TRBD1 | CSAGTGWTGELFF | TGCAGTGCCGGGACAGGGTGGACCGGGGAGCTGTTTTTT
TRBJ2-1 | few | TRBV29-1 | - | CSVEDLFSISYNEQFF | TGCAGCGTTGAAGATCTTTTCAGTATATCCTACAATGAGCAGTTCTTC